What follows are 15 T cell receptor beta chains derived from one specimen sequenced in a study of breast tumors, draining lymph nodes, adjacent tissues. Breast cancer patients provided tissue from their axillary draining lymph nodes. TCRdb reanalysed the multiplex PCR reads using MiXCR and keeps one entry per CDR3 protein. The data contain more than 200,000 distinct CDR3 sequences, 32% of them singletons. Material for sequencing was axillary lymph node tissue. These receptor sequences come from a female donor with breast cancer. Some clones in this sample may be carry-over from other donors' samples.

The V and J genes are TRBV20-1 and TRBJ1-1; D is ambiguous. V was trimmed by 5 bases and J by 14 bases, leaving 18 bases between them. CDR1 and CDR2 from the germline V gene are DFQATT and SNEGSKA (reference sequence). CDR3 size: 11 residues. CDR3 DNA sequence: TGCAGTGCTCATTCCGGCGTAATGTTGTTCTTT. The encoded protein is CSAHSGVMLFF.

In this sample, this clonotype turned up many times. CDR3: CASGTGRTYGYTF. The CDR3 region has the DNA TGTGCCAGCGGTACGGGACGGACCTATGGCTACACCTTC. This chain joins TRBV7-9 and TRBJ1-2; TRBD1 might be the D (5 bases). This CDR3 spans 13 amino acids. CDR1 and CDR2 from the germline V gene are SEHNR and FQNEAQ (reference sequence). V lost 8 bases to trimming and J lost 4 bases, with 14 bases between them.

V gene TRBV29-1 combines with J gene TRBJ2-2, with TRBD2 as a possible D gene (7 bases). With 4 bases removed from V and 2 bases from J, the gap between germline ends came to 14 bases. Germline CDR1 SQVTM, CDR2 ANQGSEA. The CDR3 spans 15 residues. DNA of the CDR3: TGCAGCGTTGGGGGGGGCTCTGGAAACACCGGGGAGCTGTTTTTT. Its protein is CSVGGGSGNTGELFF.

V usage is TRBV11-3 and J usage is TRBJ1-6; D not certain. Trimming removed 0 bases at V and 9 bases at J, with 12 bases between. Germline-derived CDR1 and CDR2 are SGHNT and YENEEA. The CDR3 totals 15 residues. CDR3 sequence: CASSLEGSLSSPLHF. CDR3 DNA sequence: TGTGCCAGCAGCTTAGAGGGGTCGCTTAGTTCACCCCTCCACTTT. Using reference TRBV11-3 and TRBJ1-6 for the parts outside the CDR3, the full variable domain is EAGVVQSPRYKIIEKKQPVAFWCNPISGHNTLYWYLQNLGQGPELLIRYENEEAVDDSQLPKDRFSAERLKGVDSTLKIQPAELGDSAVYLCASSLEGSLSSPLHFGNGTRLTVT.

Comments on this clonotype: Sequence at one end of the junction differs from germline and may be a read error. The chain combines TRBV12-3 or TRBV12-4 with TRBJ2-7; D may be TRBD1 (5 bases). The CDR3 has 14 amino acids. The CDR3 DNA reads TGTGCCAGCAGTAGGGCAAGGCAGGGATACGAGCAGTGCTTC. Amino acid sequence: CASSRARQGYEQCF.

The CDR3 DNA sequence: TGCAGTGCAACGGACCTGAGAGGGACCCAGTACTTC. Its protein is CSATDLRGTQYF. This chain uses TRBV20-1 with TRBJ2-5; D is unresolved. Germline CDR1 reads DFQATT; CDR2 reads SNEGSKA (reference sequence). The CDR3 is made up of 12 amino acids. Trimming took off 6 bases at V and 7 bases at J, with 15 bases between the two ends.

This clonotype appeared many times. The chain recombines TRBV9 with TRBJ1-4; D is ambiguous. The CDR3 consists of 15 residues. Trimming cost V 4 bases and J 0 bases, with 10 bases left between them. Germline assignment: CDR1 SGDLS and CDR2 YYNGEE. CDR3 bases: TGTGCCAGCAGCACCCACAGTGCAACTAATGAAAAACTGTTTTTT. Its translation: CASSTHSATNEKLFF.

V and J are TRBV6-6 and TRBJ1-5; the D gene is possibly TRBD1 (6 bases). This CDR3 comprises 15 residues. Germline V gene data show CDR1 as MNHNY and CDR2 as SVGAGI (reference sequence). V was clipped by 5 bases and J by 3 bases, with 14 bases between them. As DNA, the CDR3 is TGTGCCAGCAGTCACGCCAGGGGCTACAATCAGCCCCAGCATTTT. Encoded protein: CASSHARGYNQPQHF.

This sequence joins TRBV19 and TRBJ1-3; no reliable D call. CDR1 LNHDA and CDR2 SQIVND come from the germline V gene (reference sequence). The V end lost 3 bases, the J end lost 0 bases, and 15 bases lay between the germline ends. This CDR3 comprises 17 residues. This chain's CDR3 is CASSIVSGSRSGNTIYF. In DNA, the CDR3 is TGTGCCAGTAGTATTGTGAGCGGCTCCCGCTCTGGAAACACCATATATTTT.

Only a few counts were recorded for this clonotype. A read error may explain this, as a much larger clone is one base away. Because the CDR3 is missing its conserved closing phenylalanine or tryptophan, this is likely a read error. This chain uses TRBV19 with TRBJ2-7; maybe TRBD2 (7 bases). CDR1 and CDR2 from the germline V gene are LNHDA and SQIVND (reference sequence). The CDR3 length is 13 residues. The V gene lost 5 bases and the J gene lost 6 bases, with 14 bases spanning the gap. The CDR3 region is CASSVRGASEQYL. In DNA form, the CDR3 reads TGTGCCAGTAGTGTTCGGGGGGCGAGCGAGCAGTACCTC.

Comment on this clonotype: Just one base apart from a much larger clone, this may be a read error. The rearrangement uses TRBV6-6 and TRBJ1-4; D gene uncertain. The CDR3 is 13 amino acids. V lost 5 bases and J lost 6, with 10 bases in between. The germline V gene has CDR1 MNHNY and CDR2 SVGAGI (reference sequence). For the CDR3, the DNA is TGTGCCAGCAGTCACGGCCGGTATGAAAAACTGTTTTTT. The encoded protein is CASSHGRYEKLFF.

For this clonotype: A much bigger clone sits one base away, suggesting this may be a read error. The gene calls are TRBV3-1 and TRBJ2-2, with D tentatively TRBD2 (6 bases). In germline, CDR1 is LGHDT, CDR2 YNNKEL (reference sequence). CDR3 length equals 15 residues. CDR3: CASSRGTGNTGELLF. The CDR3 DNA is TGTGCCAGCAGCCGCGGGACGGGGAACACCGGGGAGCTGCTTTTT.

This clonotype was counted many times. The chain has TRBV20-1 and TRBJ1-2; TRBD1 might be the D (5 bases). The ends were cut back, 3 bases at V and 4 bases at J, with 24 bases in the middle. Germline CDR1 and CDR2: DFQATT and SNEGSKA (reference sequence). This CDR3 region has 17 residues. CDR3 in DNA: TGCAGTGCTAGGGGGGGGGGTTCCGGCAGGGTGGGCTATGGCTACACCTTC. It yields the protein CSARGGGSGRVGYGYTF.

This clonotype was seen repeatedly, ten times or more. The chain joins TRBV20-1 to TRBJ2-3, with 12 bases identical to TRBD2. After removal of 0 bases from V and 5 bases from J, the junction contained 6 bases not matched to a gene. The CDR3 length is 16 residues. Germline V gives CDR1 DFQATT, CDR2 SNEGSKA (reference sequence). As DNA, the CDR3 is TGCAGTGCTAGAGATCTGCTAGCGGGAGGGGGAGATACGCAGTATTTT. Encoded protein: CSARDLLAGGGDTQYF.

Details on this clonotype: The CDR3 does not end in the conserved phenylalanine or tryptophan, so this is likely a read error. Because the CDR3's place on the DNA is in doubt, the DNA is left out and the CDR3 is given as listed by TCRdb. The gene calls are TRBV12-3 or TRBV12-4 and TRBJ1-3. The CDR3 sequence runs 9 residues, both termini included. The CDR3 spells CASSLTPTA.